These 29 T cell receptor beta chains came from one sample sequenced in a study of T cell responses to AZD1222 COVID-19 vaccine. Sequencing used immunoSEQ multiplex PCR; TCRdb keeps in-frame clones, though not all of them. The sample includes about 86,000 clones, approximately 89% of them seen just once. Sequencing was performed on peripheral blood, taken on day 0 of AZD1222 vaccination. The source is an adult in good health.

The chain joins TRBV7-8 to TRBJ1-4; 7 nucleotides align to TRBD1. Germline loops: CDR1 SGHVS, CDR2 FQNEAQ. Unmatched junction bases numbered 8, after V lost 5 bases and J lost 5 bases. This CDR3 region has 15 residues. CDR3 residues: CASSPMTGSNEKLFF. The CDR3 bases are TGTGCCAGCAGCCCGATGACAGGGTCAAATGAAAAACTGTTTTTT.

The chain has TRBV18 and TRBJ2-7; perhaps TRBD1 as D (8 bases). The V gene's germline CDR1 is KGHSH and CDR2 LQKENI. The CDR3 sequence is 15 residues long. Trimming pared 2 bases from V and 4 bases from J, leaving 15 bases between. CDR3 sequence: CASSPIQGGIYEQYF. The CDR3 nucleotides are TGTGCCAGCTCACCAATACAGGGGGGGATATACGAGCAGTACTTC.

The chain employs TRBV7-9 and TRBJ2-4, with 13 nucleotides matching TRBD2. The CDR3 loop spans 16 amino acids. The V and J ends lost 3 bases and 8 bases, in that order; junction bases with no gene match: 7. Germline V lookup: CDR1 SEHNR, CDR2 FQNEAQ (reference sequence). The CDR3 loop is CASSLGTSGNLDIQYF. CDR3 in DNA: TGTGCCAGCAGCTTGGGGACTAGCGGGAATCTGGACATTCAGTACTTC.

V usage is TRBV7-2 and J usage is TRBJ2-2, with a possible D match to TRBD1 (5 bases). Deletions cut 3 bases from V and 4 bases from J, with 15 bases between. The CDR3 is made up of 16 amino acids. Germline CDR1 SGHTA, CDR2 FQGNSA. In nucleotides, the CDR3 is TGTGCCAGCAGCTTGGCCTTGGGGCGTGGCACCGGGGAGCTGTTTTTT. Translation: CASSLALGRGTGELFF.

This clone is deemed medium-sized. This rearrangement joins TRBV4-3 to TRBJ1-2; 7 nucleotides agree with TRBD1. V trimming: 0 bases; J trimming: 2 bases; junction bases outside the gene matches: 9. The CDR3 totals 17 residues. Germline CDR1 reads LGHNA; CDR2 reads YSLEER. The CDR3 loop is CASSQEPGTETNYGYTF. DNA for the CDR3: TGCGCCAGCAGCCAAGAGCCCGGGACAGAGACAAACTATGGCTACACCTTC.

The V gene is TRBV28, the J gene TRBJ2-3, with TRBD1 identical over 9 bases. CDR3 length: 14 amino acids. Germline assignment: CDR1 MDHEN and CDR2 SYDVKM. V gave up 8 bases and J gave up 3 bases; unmatched junction bases: 6. The CDR3: CASRRDRVTDTQYF. The CDR3 DNA reads as TGTGCCAGCCGGAGGGACAGGGTAACAGATACGCAGTATTTT. Full variable domain (outside the CDR3, taken from reference TRBV28 and TRBJ2-3): DVKVTQSSRYLVKRTGEKVFLECVQDMDHENMFWYRQDPGLGLRLIYFSYDVKMKEKGDIPEGYSVSREKKERFSLILESASTNQTSMYLCASRRDRVTDTQYFGPGTRLTVL.

This CDR3 reads CASSQLRRHAPPGTSGKNTGELFF. The CDR3 bases are TGTGCCAGCAGCCAACTCCGGCGACACGCACCCCCCGGGACTAGCGGGAAGAACACCGGGGAGCTGTTTTTT. This rearrangement joins TRBV4-2 to TRBJ2-2, with TRBD2 identical over 13 bases. This CDR3 comprises 24 residues. J lost 1 base, V lost 2 bases, and 22 bases had no gene match. Germline lookup yields CDR1 LGHNA and CDR2 YNFKEQ.

The V gene is TRBV5-1, the J gene TRBJ2-3; D remains ambiguous. The germline V and J ends were trimmed by 1 base and 0 bases, with 9 bases remaining between them. This CDR3 comprises 15 residues. Germline-derived CDR1 and CDR2 are SGHRS and YFSETQ. In nucleotides, the CDR3 is TGCGCCAGCAGCTTGAGGGTGGGGAGCACAGATACGCAGTATTTT. Its protein product is CASSLRVGSTDTQYF. Looking up the rest from reference TRBV5-1 and TRBJ2-3 gives the full variable domain: KAGVTQTPRYLIKTRGQQVTLSCSPISGHRSVSWYQQTPGQGLQFLFEYFSETQRNKGNFPGRFSGRQFSNSRSEMNVSTLELGDSALYLCASSLRVGSTDTQYFGPGTRLTVL.

This chain uses TRBV6-6 with TRBJ2-5, with D tentatively TRBD1 (5 bases). V shed 0 bases and J shed 4 bases, with 12 bases lying between them. CDR1 is MNHNY, CDR2 SVGAGI, per germline (reference sequence). This CDR3 has 15 residues. The CDR3 region has the DNA TGTGCCAGCAGTTACTCCGCAGGGATGGGAGAGACCCAGTACTTC. Protein sequence: CASSYSAGMGETQYF.

The V gene is TRBV5-5, the J gene TRBJ2-1; 9 bases agree with TRBD2. The CDR3 totals 14 residues. Looked up from germline, CDR1 is SGHKS and CDR2 is YYEKEE (reference sequence). The J segment lost 7 bases and the V segment lost 2 bases, leaving 4 bases of the junction unmatched. The CDR3 DNA sequence: TGTGCCAGCAGCTTCGGCCTAGCGGGGAATGAGCAGTTCTTC. Amino acids: CASSFGLAGNEQFF.

The J gene is TRBJ2-5, the V gene TRBV2; D remains unclear. The CDR3 is 14 amino acids. V was cut by 4 bases and J by 5 bases, with 14 bases left in between. Germline loops: CDR1 SNHLY, CDR2 FYNNEI. This chain's CDR3 is CASSGGSVGETQYF. CDR3 sequence (DNA): TGTGCCAGCAGTGGGGGTTCTGTGGGGGAGACCCAGTACTTC.

The genes are TRBV27 and TRBJ1-2; TRBD1 aligns across 7 bases. This CDR3 spans 18 amino acids. Per germline, CDR1 MNHEY and CDR2 SMNVEV (reference sequence). J lost 3 bases, V lost 5 bases, and 18 bases had no gene match. The CDR3 DNA sequence: TGTGCCAGCAGTCCGTCCGAATTTTTTACAGGGGTAGACTATGGCTACACCTTC. Translating it yields CASSPSEFFTGVDYGYTF.

This rearrangement joins TRBV30 to TRBJ1-5, with 8 bases aligning to TRBD1. In germline, CDR1 is GTSNPN, CDR2 SVGIG (reference sequence). Trimming removed 4 bases from V and 1 base from J; junction bases left unmatched: 6. This CDR3 region has 15 residues. In nucleotides, the CDR3 is TGTGCCTGGAATTCCCGGACAGGGAGCAATCAGCCCCAGCATTTT. Its protein product is CAWNSRTGSNQPQHF. The whole variable domain, filled in from reference TRBV30 and TRBJ1-5, reads SQTIHQWPATLVQPVGSPLSLECTVEGTSNPNLYWYRQAAGRGLQLLFYSVGIGQISSEVPQNLSASRPQDRQFILSSKKLLLSDSGFYLCAWNSRTGSNQPQHFGDGTRLSIL.

This sequence joins TRBV29-1 and TRBJ1-1; perhaps TRBD1 as D (6 bases). This CDR3 contains 13 residues. Germline lookup yields CDR1 SQVTM and CDR2 ANQGSEA. V shed 7 bases and J shed 3 bases, with 15 bases lying between them. CDR3 protein: CSARTRQDTEAFF. Written as DNA, the CDR3 is TGCAGCGCGAGAACGAGACAGGACACTGAAGCTTTCTTT. Using reference TRBV29-1 and TRBJ1-1 for the parts outside the CDR3, the full variable domain is SAVISQKPSRDICQRGTSLTIQCQVDSQVTMMFWYRQQPGQSLTLIATANQGSEATYESGFVIDKFPISRPNLTFSTLTVSNMSPEDSSIYLCSARTRQDTEAFFGQGTRLTVV.

CDR3 DNA sequence: TGTGCCAGCAGCTCCCAACAGGGTCTGGGTCAGCCCCAGCATTTT. It translates to CASSSQQGLGQPQHF. V and J are TRBV7-2 and TRBJ1-5; tentative D call: TRBD1 (6 bases). Per the germline V gene, CDR1 is SGHTA and CDR2 is FQGNSA. The V gene lost 4 bases and the J gene lost 6 bases, with 16 bases spanning the gap. The CDR3 has 15 residues.

CDR3 amino acids: CAWSIAGGPGEQYF. The CDR3 DNA follows: TGTGCCTGGAGTATAGCGGGGGGGCCAGGCGAGCAGTACTTC. The V and J genes are TRBV30 and TRBJ2-7, with TRBD2 identical over 11 bases. This CDR3 is 14 amino acids long. V trimming: 2 bases; J trimming: 6 bases; junction bases outside the gene matches: 6. Germline loops: CDR1 GTSNPN, CDR2 SVGIG (reference sequence).

J is TRBJ2-2 and V is TRBV5-1, with D perhaps TRBD1 (6 bases). Deletions cut 0 bases from V and 6 bases from J, with 12 bases between. Germline lookup yields CDR1 SGHRS and CDR2 YFSETQ. There are 15 residues in the CDR3. CDR3 coding DNA: TGCGCCAGCAGCTTGGAGCTAGCAGGGGCCGGGGAGCTGTTTTTT. Translation: CASSLELAGAGELFF.

There are a few counts of this clone. The rearrangement joins TRBV15 to TRBJ1-4; D perhaps matches TRBD1 (6 bases). Trimming removed 1 base at V and 8 bases at J, with 11 bases between. This CDR3 spans 14 amino acids. Germline V lookup: CDR1 LNHNV, CDR2 YYDKDF (reference sequence). Here the CDR3 reads CATSRALTGEKLFF. CDR3 coding DNA: TGTGCCACCAGCAGAGCTCTGACAGGCGAAAAACTGTTTTTT.

The rearrangement joins TRBV7-2 to TRBJ2-2; maybe TRBD2 (5 bases). The CDR3 runs 12 residues. V shed 5 bases and J shed 5 bases, with 6 bases lying between them. Germline-derived CDR1 and CDR2 are SGHTA and FQGNSA. CDR3 sequence reads: CASSRGTGELFF. CDR3 nucleotides: TGTGCCAGCAGCCGGGGAACCGGGGAGCTGTTTTTT. Complete variable domain (other parts from reference TRBV7-2 and TRBJ2-2): GAGVSQSPSNKVTEKGKDVELRCDPISGHTALYWYRQSLGQGLEFLIYFQGNSAPDKSGLPSDRFSAERTGGSVSTLTIQRTQQEDSAVYLCASSRGTGELFFGEGSRLTVL.

The V and J genes are TRBV27 and TRBJ1-2, with D maybe TRBD1 (5 bases). Deletions cut 8 bases from V and 7 bases from J, with 11 bases between. This CDR3 comprises 11 residues. Per the germline V gene, CDR1 is MNHEY and CDR2 is SMNVEV (reference sequence). The CDR3 DNA sequence: TGTGCCAGCCTCCGGGGCCTTGGCTACACCTTC. Translating it yields CASLRGLGYTF.

The chain combines TRBV7-2 with TRBJ1-1; 7 positions match TRBD1. CDR3 length: 18 residues. J was trimmed by 0 bases and V by 4 bases; bases with no gene match: 14. CDR1 and CDR2 from the germline V gene are SGHTA and FQGNSA. The CDR3 DNA sequence: TGTGCCAGCAGCTCCCCCTTAGTCCGGGACAGACTGAACACTGAAGCTTTCTTT. The encoded protein is CASSSPLVRDRLNTEAFF.

The gene calls are TRBV6-2 or TRBV6-3 and TRBJ2-7; 9 nucleotides align to TRBD1. V was clipped by 4 bases and J by 5 bases; unmatched bases: 12. The length of the CDR3 is 16 residues. CDR1 MNHEY and CDR2 SVGEGT come from the germline V gene. CDR3 loop: CASSSDPGQGIHEQYF. In nucleotides, the CDR3 is TGTGCCAGCAGTTCCGATCCGGGACAGGGAATCCACGAGCAGTACTTC.

CDR3 amino acids: CASSRSGTVGYTF. DNA for the CDR3: TGTGCCAGCAGCCGCAGTGGTACGGTTGGCTACACCTTC. The chain employs TRBV13 and TRBJ1-2; D not resolved. Deletions cut 5 bases from V and 7 bases from J, with 14 bases between. This CDR3 has 13 amino acids. The germline V gene has CDR1 PRHDT and CDR2 FYEKMQ (reference sequence).

CDR3 residues: CASSLVDEQFF. The CDR3 DNA reads as TGTGCCAGCAGTTTAGTGGATGAGCAGTTCTTC. The rearrangement joins TRBV12-3 or TRBV12-4 to TRBJ2-1; D gene unclear. The V end lost 1 base, the J end lost 8 bases, and 3 bases lay between the germline ends. The CDR3 is made up of 11 amino acids.

The chain joins TRBV5-1 to TRBJ1-1; 7 bases line up with TRBD1. This CDR3 has 14 amino acids. Germline CDR1 is SGHRS and CDR2 is YFSETQ. The V segment lost 5 bases and the J segment 0 bases; nucleotides outside the gene matches: 4. CDR3 in amino acids: CASSSQGVNTEAFF. As DNA, the CDR3 is TGCGCCAGCAGTAGTCAGGGGGTGAACACTGAAGCTTTCTTT.

The chain couples TRBV11-2 to TRBJ1-6; D is unresolved. V was trimmed by 4 bases and J by 7 bases, leaving 14 bases between them. Germline assignment: CDR1 SGHAT and CDR2 FQNNGV. The CDR3 length is 15 residues. CDR3 sequence reads: CASSYRPQLNSPLHF. The CDR3 DNA follows: TGTGCCAGCAGCTATAGGCCTCAACTAAATTCACCCCTCCACTTT.

The chain links TRBV2 to TRBJ1-5; a weak D match, TRBD1 (6 bases). V was cut by 7 bases and J by 1 base, with 8 bases left in between. The germline V gene has CDR1 SNHLY and CDR2 FYNNEI. The CDR3 length is 13 residues. CDR3 loop: CASKDRSNQPQHF. The CDR3 coding sequence is TGTGCCAGCAAGGACAGAAGCAATCAGCCCCAGCATTTT.

The V gene is TRBV5-1, the J gene TRBJ2-5, with D uncertain. The CDR3 extends over 13 amino acids. Deletions cut 0 bases from V and 1 base from J, with 4 bases between. Germline CDR1 and CDR2: SGHRS and YFSETQ. CDR3 coding DNA: TGCGCCAGCAGCTTGGGCCCCCAAGAGACCCAGTACTTC. Encoded protein: CASSLGPQETQYF.

A remark on this clone: At one of its ends the junction is not consistent with the germline gene, which may arise from a read error. The V and J genes are TRBV5-1 and TRBJ2-3, with 7 bases that match TRBD2. Germline V gene lookup returns CDR1 SGHRS and CDR2 YFSETQ. CDR3 length: 11 residues. The CDR3 DNA reads as TGCGCCAGCAGCGGACTAGATCCGCAGTATTTT. It translates to CASSGLDPQYF.